Shown below are 9 T cell receptor beta chains from a single sample sequenced in a study of T cell responses to AZD1222 COVID-19 vaccine. Method: immunoSEQ multiplex PCR; TCRdb's copy keeps in-frame clones and lacks some. The sample shows around 63,000 clones, roughly 87% of them seen only once. The starting material was peripheral blood, obtained on day 0 of AZD1222 vaccination. These receptors all stem from an adult in good health.

This chain uses TRBV19 with TRBJ2-3; perhaps TRBD1 as D (6 bases). V dropped 1 base and J dropped 4 bases, with 12 bases sitting between them. Per germline, CDR1 LNHDA and CDR2 SQIVND (reference sequence). This CDR3 has 15 amino acids. CDR3 nucleotide sequence: TGTGCCAGTAGTATAGGGGCAGGGGATTCAGATACGCAGTATTTT. Amino acid sequence: CASSIGAGDSDTQYF.

The chain is built from TRBV30 and TRBJ1-6; unclear D gene. Trimming removed 6 bases at V and 9 bases at J, with 18 bases between. CDR1 and CDR2 from the germline V gene are GTSNPN and SVGIG (reference sequence). The CDR3 runs 14 residues. CDR3 sequence reads: CACPGPHLGSPLHF. The CDR3 DNA follows: TGTGCCTGCCCCGGGCCTCACCTGGGTTCACCCCTCCACTTT. Complete variable domain (other parts from reference TRBV30 and TRBJ1-6): SQTIHQWPATLVQPVGSPLSLECTVEGTSNPNLYWYRQAAGRGLQLLFYSVGIGQISSEVPQNLSASRPQDRQFILSSKKLLLSDSGFYLCACPGPHLGSPLHFGNGTRLTVT.

V usage is TRBV10-2 and J usage is TRBJ2-3; D is ambiguous. The CDR3 consists of 14 residues. Trimming took 6 bases from V and 2 from J, leaving 12 bases between them. Germline CDR1 WSHSY, CDR2 SAAADI. The CDR3: CASSFKQVTDTQYF. CDR3 coding DNA: TGCGCCAGCAGCTTCAAGCAAGTCACAGATACGCAGTATTTT.

This chain joins TRBV19 and TRBJ1-1; no clear D gene. The ends were cut back, 7 bases at V and 0 bases at J, with 15 bases in the middle. The CDR3 length is 15 residues. Germline-derived CDR1 and CDR2 are LNHDA and SQIVND (reference sequence). CDR3 nucleotide sequence: TGTGCCAGTAATCCCACCGGACTCATGAACACTGAAGCTTTCTTT. This gives the protein CASNPTGLMNTEAFF.

The V gene is TRBV5-4, the J gene TRBJ2-7, with 7 bases identical to TRBD1. Germline V gene lookup returns CDR1 SGHNT and CDR2 YYREEE (reference sequence). J was trimmed by 4 bases and V by 2 bases; bases with no gene match: 3. The CDR3 covers 13 residues. The CDR3 coding sequence is TGTGCCAGCAGCTTTGACAGGGCGTACGAGCAGTACTTC. It encodes CASSFDRAYEQYF.

This sequence joins TRBV6-6 and TRBJ1-5, with 7 bases identical to TRBD1. The CDR3 has 15 amino acids. Trimming cost V 3 bases and J 4 bases; bases outside gene matches: 6. From germline, CDR1 is MNHNY and CDR2 SVGAGI (reference sequence). CDR3 sequence (DNA): TGTGCCAGCAGTTATGTCCAGGGGGGGAATCAGCCCCAGCATTTT. Amino acid sequence: CASSYVQGGNQPQHF.

This clone was observed a single time. The chain uses TRBV18 and TRBJ1-1; the D gene is possibly TRBD1 (6 bases). V gave up 6 bases and J gave up 6 bases, with 26 bases separating them. The CDR3 runs 17 residues. The V gene's germline CDR1 is KGHSH and CDR2 LQKENI. The CDR3 bases are TGTGCCAGCTCCCCAAAGATCGAGGGGGGGTCTGGACCTGAAGCTTTCTTT. Amino acid sequence: CASSPKIEGGSGPEAFF. Filled out from reference TRBV18 and TRBJ1-1, the complete variable domain reads NAGVMQNPRHLVRRRGQEARLRCSPMKGHSHVYWYRQLPEEGLKFMVYLQKENIIDESGMPKERFSAEFPKEGPSILRIQQVVRGDSAAYFCASSPKIEGGSGPEAFFGQGTRLTVV.

The rearrangement uses TRBV4-1 and TRBJ1-2; D uncertain. V lost 1 base and J lost 8, with 11 bases in between. CDR1 and CDR2 from the germline V gene are MGHRA and YSYEKL. The CDR3 spans 13 residues. The CDR3 here is CASSQAQTWGYTF. The CDR3 DNA is TGCGCCAGCAGCCAAGCTCAAACATGGGGCTACACCTTC.

This chain uses TRBV27 with TRBJ2-5; 11 nucleotides agree with TRBD2. CDR3 size: 17 residues. With 3 bases clipped from V and 5 bases from J, the junction kept 11 bases outside the gene matches. CDR1 is MNHEY, CDR2 SMNVEV, per germline (reference sequence). CDR3 loop: CASSFVAGGEKHETQYF. Written as DNA, the CDR3 is TGTGCCAGCAGTTTTGTAGCGGGGGGGGAAAAGCACGAGACCCAGTACTTC.